The T cell receptor beta chain described here comes from a study of CD8 T cells in Susac syndrome. A quantity of about 0.5 to 1 ug RNA underwent reverse transcription using random hexamers. TCRdb re-called the immunoSEQ multiplex PCR reads through MiXCR, storing one row per CDR3 protein. The sample has fewer than 200,000 distinct CDR3 sequences; roughly 94% are singletons. The CDR3 covers 16 residues. V shed 4 bases and J 8 bases; nucleotides not matched to a gene: 9. CDR1 and CDR2 from the germline V gene are MNHNY and SVGAGI (reference sequence). Sequencing was done on a sample of CD4+ T cells from PBMCs. The receptor was isolated from a human donor in good health. The chain employs TRBV6-6 and TRBJ2-1, with 12 bases that match TRBD1. The CDR3 DNA sequence: TGTGCCAGCAGTTGGGAGGGGACAGGGGGCCGGGATGAGCAGTTCTTC. Its protein product is CASSWEGTGGRDEQFF.